This is a list of T cell receptor beta chains from one sample in a study of T cell responses to AZD1222 COVID-19 vaccine. The repertoire was sequenced with immunoSEQ multiplex PCR; TCRdb's copy has only in-frame clones and lacks some. The table lists approximately 140,000 clones, 75% to 95% of them singletons. Sequencing was performed on peripheral blood, taken on day 0 of AZD1222 vaccination. The receptors originated from an adult in good health. The CDR3 runs from the conserved cysteine through the conserved F or W. The order of the fields is clone size, V gene, J gene, D gene, CDR3 DNA, CDR3 protein. A D gene is named only where the DNA matches it firmly. Where a row states a size, it is once, few, many or the class of an expanded clone; other rows omit it.

NA	TRBV5-6	TRBJ1-1	NA	TGTGCCAGCAGGGTGGGGGCTGGGCAGCACACTGAAGCTTTCTTT	CASRVGAGQHTEAFF
once	TRBV4-3	TRBJ1-4	NA	TGCGCCAGCAGCCAAGATAGGTCAGGGGACATGTTTGAAAAACTGTTTTTT	CASSQDRSGDMFEKLFF
NA	TRBV5-1	TRBJ2-1	TRBD2	TGCGCCAGCAGCTCTCTGGGACTAGCGGCCAATGAGCAGTTCTTC	CASSSLGLAANEQFF
NA	TRBV19	TRBJ1-5	NA	TGTGCCAGTAGTATATGGGCGGGGCAGGGGATTGGTCAGCCCCAGCATTTT	CASSIWAGQGIGQPQHF
once	TRBV4-1	TRBJ1-5	NA	TGCGCCAGCAGGCAGGCCCTGGCGGCCAGCATCAATCAGCCCCAGCATTTT	CASRQALAASINQPQHF
NA	TRBV5-5	TRBJ1-4	NA	TGTGCCAGCAGCTTGGTCGGGGTGGACGAAAAACTGTTTTTT	CASSLVGVDEKLFF
once	TRBV6-2/TRBV6-3	TRBJ2-7	NA	TGTGCCAGCAACCCAGGGCCATTCGTCGAGCAGTACTTC	CASNPGPFVEQYF
NA	TRBV7-2	TRBJ2-3	NA	TGTGCCAGCAGCTTAGTGGGGGGCTATTCAGATACGCAGTATTTT	CASSLVGGYSDTQYF
NA	TRBV12-3/TRBV12-4	TRBJ1-2	NA	TGTGCCAGCAAACAGGGCGGGTACTATGGCTACACCTTC	CASKQGGYYGYTF
NA	TRBV11-3	TRBJ2-1	NA	TGTGCCAGCAGCCACGAGACAGGACGGTACTCCTACAATGAGCAGTTCTTC	CASSHETGRYSYNEQFF
NA	TRBV7-9	TRBJ2-1	TRBD2	TGTGCCAGCAGCCCGGAGCGGGGAATCAATGAGCAGTTCTTC	CASSPERGINEQFF
NA	TRBV5-1	TRBJ1-3	NA	TGCGCCAGCAGCTTGGACGGCTTAGGAAACACCATATATTTT	CASSLDGLGNTIYF
few	TRBV5-4	TRBJ1-1	TRBD1	TGTGCCAGCAGCCGGGACAGAATAACTGAAGCTTTCTTT	CASSRDRITEAFF
NA	TRBV27	TRBJ1-2	NA	TGTGCCAGCAGTCCACACCTAACGGGGGGCTACACCTTC	CASSPHLTGGYTF
NA	TRBV6-5	TRBJ1-2	NA	TGTGCCAGCAGTTACTCATTGACAGCTGGCTATGGCTACACCTTC	CASSYSLTAGYGYTF
NA	TRBV24-1	TRBJ2-1	NA	TGTGCCACCAGTAATAGGAATGAGCAGTTCTTC	CATSNRNEQFF
NA	TRBV5-6	TRBJ1-1	NA	TGTGCCAGCAGCTTTAAGGGCGTAGGAGTTAGGACTGAAGCTTTCTTT	CASSFKGVGVRTEAFF
once	TRBV24-1	TRBJ2-1	TRBD2	TGTGCCACCAGTGATGCTAGCGGGAATTACAATGAGCAGTTCTTC	CATSDASGNYNEQFF
NA	TRBV3-1/TRBV3-2	TRBJ2-2	TRBD2	TGTGCCAGCAGCCAAGCCACGACTAGCCCGAACACCGGGGAGCTGTTTTTT	CASSQATTSPNTGELFF
NA	TRBV11-2	TRBJ1-1	NA	TGTGCCAGCAGCTTAGATCTAGTTCGGCAGGACCGTGAAGCTTTCTTT	CASSLDLVRQDREAFF
NA	TRBV5-1	TRBJ1-4	TRBD1	TGCGCCAGCAGCGTCGGAGACAGGGGAGAAAAACTGTTTTTT	CASSVGDRGEKLFF
NA	TRBV27	TRBJ1-3	NA	TGTGCCAGCAGTTTATACCCAGGCTCTGGAAACACCATATATTTT	CASSLYPGSGNTIYF
many	TRBV15	TRBJ1-3	NA	TGTGCCACCAGCAAGGGACGTAACTCTGGAAACACCATATATTTT	CATSKGRNSGNTIYF
NA	TRBV24-1	TRBJ1-3	TRBD1	TGTGCCACCAGTGATACAGGGGGCACTGGAAACACCATATATTTT	CATSDTGGTGNTIYF
NA	TRBV4-1	TRBJ2-1	NA	TGCGCCAGCAGCCAAGATGGGGCGGGCCGCTCCTACAATGAGCAGTTCTTC	CASSQDGAGRSYNEQFF
NA	TRBV7-9	TRBJ1-1	NA	TGTGCCAGCAGCTCCACAGTGAACACTGAAGCTTTCTTT	CASSSTVNTEAFF
NA	TRBV11-2	TRBJ2-1	TRBD2	TGTGCCAGCAGCTTAGCGGGGGGGGGCCCGAAAGGGCAGTTCTTC	CASSLAGGGPKGQFF
NA	TRBV19	TRBJ1-6	NA	TGTGCCAGTAGTTCGTACTCCGCGAGCTCCTATAATTCACCCCTCCACTTT	CASSSYSASSYNSPLHF
once	TRBV5-4	TRBJ2-2	TRBD2	TGTGCCAGCAGCTTGGGACTAGCGGGGGGAACCGGGGAGCTGTTTTTT	CASSLGLAGGTGELFF
NA	TRBV30	TRBJ2-1	TRBD2	TGTGCCTGGAGTCGGTTAGCGGGAGCGTATGAGCAGTTCTTC	CAWSRLAGAYEQFF
NA	TRBV7-9	TRBJ2-1	NA	TGTGCCAGCAGCCGAAACATTGGACTCCACAATGAGCAGTTCTTC	CASSRNIGLHNEQFF
NA	TRBV7-6	TRBJ2-2	TRBD2	TGTGCCAGCAGCTTGGGCGGGGGGCGTGACGGGGAGCTGTTTTTT	CASSLGGGRDGELFF
NA	TRBV7-8	TRBJ2-1	TRBD2	TGTGCCAGCAGCGAACTAGCGGGAGGGCCGGTGGAGCAGTTCTTC	CASSELAGGPVEQFF
NA	TRBV13	TRBJ2-7	TRBD1	TGTGCCAGCAGCGGTCCTGGGACAGGGTCCTACGAGCAGTACTTC	CASSGPGTGSYEQYF
NA	TRBV12-3/TRBV12-4	TRBJ1-2	NA	TGTGCCAGCAGCCCACAGGGATTTGGCTACACCTTC	CASSPQGFGYTF
NA	TRBV5-1	TRBJ2-7	TRBD2	TGCGCCAGCAGCTTGGACAGCGGGGGGACGACCTACGAGCAGTACTTC	CASSLDSGGTTYEQYF
NA	TRBV28	TRBJ2-3	NA	TGTGCCAGCAGTTTATCTTCTGGCACAGATACGCAGTATTTT	CASSLSSGTDTQYF
NA	TRBV7-9	TRBJ1-4	NA	TGTGCCAGCAGCTTAACGGGGGGGCGAGGAGAAAAACTGTTTTTT	CASSLTGGRGEKLFF
NA	TRBV7-2	TRBJ1-4	TRBD1	TGTGCCAGCAGCTTTGAGGACAGGGAAAAACTGTTTTTT	CASSFEDREKLFF
NA	TRBV12-5	TRBJ2-5	NA	TGTGCTAGTGGTAGGGAGGAGACCCAGTACTTC	CASGREETQYF
NA	TRBV5-6	TRBJ1-5	NA	TGTGCCAGCAGCTCTCAAAGAATGGGGGGTCAGCCCCAGCATTTT	CASSSQRMGGQPQHF
NA	TRBV27	TRBJ2-3	NA	TGTGCCAGCAGTCCCAGCACAGATACGCAGTATTTT	CASSPSTDTQYF
NA	TRBV20-1	TRBJ2-7	TRBD2	TGCAGTGCTAGTACTAGCGGATCCTACGAGCAGTACTTC	CSASTSGSYEQYF
NA	TRBV6-2/TRBV6-3	TRBJ2-1	NA	TGTGCCAGCAGTTCAACAAACACCTACAATGAGCAGTTCTTC	CASSSTNTYNEQFF
NA	TRBV4-3	TRBJ1-2	NA	TGCGCCAGCAGCCAAGATCTTTACGGGAACTATGGCTACACCTTC	CASSQDLYGNYGYTF
NA	TRBV7-6	TRBJ1-1	TRBD1	TGTGCCAGCAGCTTGGACAGGGTCACTGAAGCTTTCTTT	CASSLDRVTEAFF
NA	TRBV11-2	TRBJ1-2	NA	TGTGCCAGCAGCCCCTTAACCGGACCCCTCCCCGGCGGCTACACCTTC	CASSPLTGPLPGGYTF
NA	TRBV9	TRBJ1-1	NA	TGTGCCAGCAGGGGGGAGGGTCGATGGGGCACTGAAGCTTTCTTT	CASRGEGRWGTEAFF
NA	TRBV28	TRBJ2-1	TRBD2	TGTGCCAGCAGTGGCGGGAGGCTCTCCTACAATGAGCAGTTCTTC	CASSGGRLSYNEQFF
NA	TRBV7-3	TRBJ2-5	NA	TGTGCCAGCAGCTTAACTCTGGGGGGAGGAGGGACCCAGTACTTC	CASSLTLGGGGTQYF
NA	TRBV4-2	TRBJ2-7	NA	TGTGCCAGCAGCCAAAAAGGAGTTTCCTACGAGCAGTACTTC	CASSQKGVSYEQYF
NA	TRBV5-1	TRBJ2-5	NA	TGCGCCAGCAATCGGGAGCGGGAGACCCAGTACTTC	CASNRERETQYF
NA	TRBV4-3	TRBJ2-5	TRBD2	TGCGCCAGCAGCCTTAGACTAGCGGGAGGGCCAGGTGAGACCCAGTACTTC	CASSLRLAGGPGETQYF
NA	TRBV11-2	TRBJ1-1	TRBD1	TGTGCCAGCAGCCCAGGACAGGGAGCGAACACTGAAGCTTTCTTT	CASSPGQGANTEAFF
NA	TRBV2	TRBJ1-2	TRBD1	TGTGCCAGCCACAGGGGGCGGGAAGGTGGCTACACCTTC	CASHRGREGGYTF
once	TRBV24-1	TRBJ2-6	NA	TGTGCCACCTCCGGGGACTCTGGGGCCAACGTCCTGACTTTC	CATSGDSGANVLTF
NA	TRBV12-5	TRBJ2-2	NA	TGTGCTAGTGGTTTAGTAGGGTTTGCCGGGGAGCTGTTTTTT	CASGLVGFAGELFF